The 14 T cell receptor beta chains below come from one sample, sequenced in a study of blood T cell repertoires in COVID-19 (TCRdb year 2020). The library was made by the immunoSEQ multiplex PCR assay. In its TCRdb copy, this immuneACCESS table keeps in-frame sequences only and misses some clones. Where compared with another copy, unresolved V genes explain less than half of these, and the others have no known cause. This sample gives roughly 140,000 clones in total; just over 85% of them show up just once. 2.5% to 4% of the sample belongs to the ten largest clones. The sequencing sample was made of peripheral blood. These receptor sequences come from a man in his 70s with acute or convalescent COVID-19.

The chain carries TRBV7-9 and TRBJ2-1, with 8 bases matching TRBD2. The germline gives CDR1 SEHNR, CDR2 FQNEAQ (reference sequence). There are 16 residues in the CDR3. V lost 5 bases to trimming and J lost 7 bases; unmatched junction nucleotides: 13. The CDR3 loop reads CASSPRHGRVDNEQFF. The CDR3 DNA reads TGTGCCAGCAGCCCCCGTCACGGGAGGGTCGATAATGAGCAGTTCTTC.

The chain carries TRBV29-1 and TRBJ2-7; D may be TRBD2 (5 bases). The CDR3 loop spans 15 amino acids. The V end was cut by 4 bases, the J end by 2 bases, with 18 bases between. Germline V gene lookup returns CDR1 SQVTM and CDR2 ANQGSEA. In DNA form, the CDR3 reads TGCAGCGTTGTCGGGGAGCGGCGGTCCGCCTACGAGCAGTACTTC. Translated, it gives CSVVGERRSAYEQYF.

The CDR3 bases are TGCAGCGTTGGACAGGGAGTCTACGAGCAGTACTTC. Residues: CSVGQGVYEQYF. The chain employs TRBV29-1 and TRBJ2-7, with TRBD1 identical over 7 bases. The CDR3 spans 12 residues. The germline CDR1 and CDR2 sequences are SQVTM and ANQGSEA. V lost 4 bases to trimming and J lost 3 bases; unmatched junction nucleotides: 3.

The CDR3 region has the DNA TGTGCCAGCAGTAAAACCGGGACAGGGGTCACCGGGGAGCTGTTTTTT. It translates to CASSKTGTGVTGELFF. The J gene is TRBJ2-2, the V gene TRBV25-1; 10 positions match TRBD1. Germline CDR1 and CDR2: MGHDK and SYGVNS. The CDR3 runs 16 residues. The ends lost 5 bases at V and 4 bases at J; junction bases unmatched: 7.

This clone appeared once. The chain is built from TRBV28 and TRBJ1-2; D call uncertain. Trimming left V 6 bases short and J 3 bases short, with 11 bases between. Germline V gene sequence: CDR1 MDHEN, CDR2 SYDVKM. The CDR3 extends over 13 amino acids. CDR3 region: CASRRGSDYGYTF. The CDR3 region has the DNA TGTGCCAGCAGGCGAGGGTCAGACTATGGCTACACCTTC.

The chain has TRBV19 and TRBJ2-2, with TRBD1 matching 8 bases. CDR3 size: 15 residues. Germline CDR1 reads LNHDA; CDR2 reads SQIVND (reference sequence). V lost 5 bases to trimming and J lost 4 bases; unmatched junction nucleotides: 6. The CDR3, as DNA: TGTGCCAGTAGTCTCAGGCAGGGGGCCACCGGGGAGCTGTTTTTT. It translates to CASSLRQGATGELFF.

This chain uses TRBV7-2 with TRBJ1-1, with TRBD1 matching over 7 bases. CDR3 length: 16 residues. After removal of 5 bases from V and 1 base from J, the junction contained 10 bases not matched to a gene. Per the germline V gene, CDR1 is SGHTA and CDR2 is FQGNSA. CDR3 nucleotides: TGTGCCAGCAGCATTCCCCGGGGACAGACGAACACTGAAGCTTTCTTT. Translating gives CASSIPRGQTNTEAFF.

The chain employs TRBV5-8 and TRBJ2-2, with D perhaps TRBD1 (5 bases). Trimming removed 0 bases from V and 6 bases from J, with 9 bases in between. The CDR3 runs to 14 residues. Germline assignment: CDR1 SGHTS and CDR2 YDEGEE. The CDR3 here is CASSLEGYPGELFF. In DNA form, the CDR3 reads TGTGCCAGCAGCTTGGAGGGGTACCCCGGGGAGCTGTTTTTT.

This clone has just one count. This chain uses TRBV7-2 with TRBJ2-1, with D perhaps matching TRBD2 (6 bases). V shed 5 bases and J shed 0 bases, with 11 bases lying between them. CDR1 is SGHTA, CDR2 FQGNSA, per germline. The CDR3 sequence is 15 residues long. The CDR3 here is CASSAQTSSYNEQFF. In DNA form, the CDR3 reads TGTGCCAGCAGCGCTCAGACTAGCTCCTACAATGAGCAGTTCTTC.

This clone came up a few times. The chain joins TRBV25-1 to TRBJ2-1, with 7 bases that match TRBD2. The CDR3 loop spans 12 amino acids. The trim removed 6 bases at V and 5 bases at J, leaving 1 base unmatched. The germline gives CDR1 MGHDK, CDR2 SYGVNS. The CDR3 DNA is TGTGCCAGCAGGGGGGGGAACAATGAGCAGTTCTTC. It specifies CASRGGNNEQFF.

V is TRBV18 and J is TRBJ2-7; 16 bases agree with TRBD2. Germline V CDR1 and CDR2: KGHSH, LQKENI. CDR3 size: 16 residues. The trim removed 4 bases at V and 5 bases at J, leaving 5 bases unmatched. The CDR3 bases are TGTGCCAGCTCACAACCGGGACTAGCGGGAGGGAACGAGCAGTACTTC. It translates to CASSQPGLAGGNEQYF.

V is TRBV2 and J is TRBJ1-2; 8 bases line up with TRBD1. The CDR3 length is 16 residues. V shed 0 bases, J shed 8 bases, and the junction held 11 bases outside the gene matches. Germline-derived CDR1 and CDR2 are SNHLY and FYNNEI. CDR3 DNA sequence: TGTGCCAGCAGTGAAGCAGGCACTCAGGGGGCTGGAGGCTACACCTTC. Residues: CASSEAGTQGAGGYTF.

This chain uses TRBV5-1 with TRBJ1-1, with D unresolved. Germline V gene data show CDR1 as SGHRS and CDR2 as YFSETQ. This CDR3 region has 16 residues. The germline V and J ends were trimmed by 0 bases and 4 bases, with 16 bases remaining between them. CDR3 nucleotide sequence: TGCGCCAGCAGCTTGGCCGGAGTAGCGGGTACCACTGAAGCTTTCTTT. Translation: CASSLAGVAGTTEAFF.

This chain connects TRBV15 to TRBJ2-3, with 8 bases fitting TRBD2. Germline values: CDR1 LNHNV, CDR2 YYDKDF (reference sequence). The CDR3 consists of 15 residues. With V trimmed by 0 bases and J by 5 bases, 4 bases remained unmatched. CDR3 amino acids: CATSRDKLAGDTQYF. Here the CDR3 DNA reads TGTGCCACCAGCAGAGATAAGCTAGCGGGAGATACGCAGTATTTT.